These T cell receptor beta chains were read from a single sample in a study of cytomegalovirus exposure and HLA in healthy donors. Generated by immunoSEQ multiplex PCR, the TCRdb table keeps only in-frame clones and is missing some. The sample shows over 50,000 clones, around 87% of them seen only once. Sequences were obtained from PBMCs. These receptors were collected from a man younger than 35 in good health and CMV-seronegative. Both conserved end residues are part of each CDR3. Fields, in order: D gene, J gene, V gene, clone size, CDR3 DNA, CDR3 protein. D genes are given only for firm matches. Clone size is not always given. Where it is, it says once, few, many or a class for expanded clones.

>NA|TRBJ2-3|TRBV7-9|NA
TGTGCCAGCAGCACCTGGACTCCCCCCGCTAGCACAGATACGCAGTATTTT
CASSTWTPPASTDTQYF
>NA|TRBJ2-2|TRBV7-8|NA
TGTGCCAGCAGCTTAGTGGGGGGGCGCCCCACAGGGGAGCTGTTTTTT
CASSLVGGRPTGELFF
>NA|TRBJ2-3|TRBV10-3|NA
TGTGCCATCAGCTCGGGGGAGGCAGATACGCAGTATTTT
CAISSGEADTQYF
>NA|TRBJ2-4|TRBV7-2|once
TGTGCCAGCAGCTTAGCGCCGGGACTAGCCAAAAACATTCAGTACTTC
CASSLAPGLAKNIQYF
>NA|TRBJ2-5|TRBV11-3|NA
TGTGCCAGCAGCTGGACTGTCGCGGAGACCCAGTACTTC
CASSWTVAETQYF
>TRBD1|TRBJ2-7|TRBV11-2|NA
TGTGCCAGCAGCTCTCCGGGACAGACCTACGAGCAGTACTTC
CASSSPGQTYEQYF
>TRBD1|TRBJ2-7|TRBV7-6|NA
TGTGCCAGCAGCCACCAGGGACAGAACTACGAGCAGTACTTC
CASSHQGQNYEQYF
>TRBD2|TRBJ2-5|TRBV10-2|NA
TGCGCCAGCAAGGGGAGCGGGGGATCTGGGGAGACCCAGTACTTC
CASKGSGGSGETQYF
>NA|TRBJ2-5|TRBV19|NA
TGTGCCAGTAGTATAGGAAGGGGAGAGACCCAGTACTTC
CASSIGRGETQYF
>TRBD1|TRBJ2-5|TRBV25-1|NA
TGTGCCAGCAACAGGGGGAACCAAGAGACCCAGTACTTC
CASNRGNQETQYF
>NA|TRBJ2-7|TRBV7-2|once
TGTGCCAGCGTAAGAGGCGGGGGCATCTACGAGCAGTACTTC
CASVRGGGIYEQYF
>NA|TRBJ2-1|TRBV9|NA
TGTGCCAGCAGCGCAGGGGAGGGGTACAATGAGCAGTTCTTC
CASSAGEGYNEQFF
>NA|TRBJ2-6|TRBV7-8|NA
TGTGCCAGCAGCTCACAGGGTCTTGGGGCCAACGTCCTGACTTTC
CASSSQGLGANVLTF
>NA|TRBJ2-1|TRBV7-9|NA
TGTGCCAGCAGCTTAGTCAGCAATGAGCAGTTCTTC
CASSLVSNEQFF
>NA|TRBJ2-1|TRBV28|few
TGTGCCAGCAGTTTATCCAGATTCTCCTACAATGAGCAGTTCTTC
CASSLSRFSYNEQFF
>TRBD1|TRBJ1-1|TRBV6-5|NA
TGTGCCAGCAGCTTTACAGGGGTAGAAACTGAAGCTTTCTTT
CASSFTGVETEAFF
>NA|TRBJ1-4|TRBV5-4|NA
TGTGCCAGCAGCCGAGCCGCAACTAATGAAAAACTGTTTTTT
CASSRAATNEKLFF
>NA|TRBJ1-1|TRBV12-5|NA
TGTGCTAGTGGTTTGGTGGGAGGCTACACTGAAGCTTTCTTT
CASGLVGGYTEAFF
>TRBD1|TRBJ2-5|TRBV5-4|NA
TGTGCCAGCAGCCCGGACAGGGGGCAGAAAGAGACCCAGTACTTC
CASSPDRGQKETQYF
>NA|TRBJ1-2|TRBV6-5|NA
TGTGCCAGCAGTTTATCCCCAGGGGTAAACTATGGCTACACCTTC
CASSLSPGVNYGYTF
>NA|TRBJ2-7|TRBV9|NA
TGTGCCAGCAGCGTAACTAGCTTCCCCTACGAGCAGTACTTC
CASSVTSFPYEQYF
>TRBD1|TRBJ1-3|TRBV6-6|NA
TGTGCCAGCAGTCCGGACAGGGACTCTGGAAACACCATATATTTT
CASSPDRDSGNTIYF
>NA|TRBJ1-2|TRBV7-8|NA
TGTGCCAGCAGCACGGACGGGGACTATGGCTACACCTTC
CASSTDGDYGYTF
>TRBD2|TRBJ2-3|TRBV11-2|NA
TGTGCCAGCAGCTTACTAGCGGCTAGCACAGATACGCAGTATTTT
CASSLLAASTDTQYF
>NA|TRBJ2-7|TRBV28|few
TGTGCCAGCAGTGGAGAGGGTAGACGGTGGGGCGAGCAGTACTTC
CASSGEGRRWGEQYF
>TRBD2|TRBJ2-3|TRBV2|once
TGTGCCAGCACCCGGGGAGTAGCGGGGTCAGATACGCAGTATTTT
CASTRGVAGSDTQYF
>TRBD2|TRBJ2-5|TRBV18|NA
TGTGCCAGCTCACAAGGAGCGGGGGGAGAGACCCAGTACTTC
CASSQGAGGETQYF
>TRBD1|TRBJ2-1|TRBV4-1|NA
TGCGCCAGCAGCCCGACTTGGGACAGGGTCACTGAGCAGTTCTTC
CASSPTWDRVTEQFF
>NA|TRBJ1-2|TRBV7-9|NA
TGTGCCAGCAGCCGAGGGACTTATGGCTACACCTTC
CASSRGTYGYTF